The clone carrying this TCR delta chain was counted only a few times. What it binds is not known. This record belongs to a study of human gamma delta and Vdelta1 T cells. TCRdb reran clone calling via CATT on the PCR reads. The sample has approximately 7,000 delta-chain clones, 40% seen once; the top ten hold about 6%. The CDR3 totals 17 residues. After removal of 5 bases from V and 0 bases from J, the junction contained 10 bases not matched to a gene. The germline V gene encodes CDR1 TSWWSYY and CDR2 QGS. This sequence was found in a human donor in good health. V and J are TRDV1 and TRDJ1, with 9 bases fitting TRDD3. The sequencing input was Vdelta1 gamma-delta T cells from blood grown in culture (DOT cells). The CDR3 region has the DNA TGTGCTCTTGGGAACGGAAACTGGGGGACCTACACCGATAAACTCATCTTT. Translating gives CALGNGNWGTYTDKLIF.